Listed here is a single T cell receptor beta chain. Antigen specificity is unknown. This entry is derived from a study of post-analysis software for immune sequencing data. Tagging with unique molecular identifiers was a feature of the TCR beta cDNA libraries. TCRdb analysed the PCR reads with MiXCR anew, one entry per CDR3 protein. The sample lists about 770,000 distinct CDR3 sequences, 40% to 55% occurring once. Study observations and caveats: Patients had higher frequencies than controls of five or six TRBV segments, including TRBV5-6, TRBV5-1 and TRBV20-1.

The CDR3 contains 16 residues. Germline CDR1 reads PRHDT; CDR2 reads FYEKMQ (reference sequence). V was clipped by 1 base and J by 5 bases; unmatched bases: 6. The chain carries TRBV13 and TRBJ1-5; 9 nucleotides line up with TRBD1. Sequencing used blood. This TCR came from a girl aged 10 to 17 with multiple sclerosis. The CDR3 here is CASSLDAGTGYQPQHF. DNA of the CDR3: TGTGCCAGCAGCTTAGATGCCGGGACAGGGTATCAGCCCCAGCATTTT.